This T cell receptor beta chain derives from a study of spatial heterogeneity in lung cancer. The V and J ends lost 5 bases and 7 bases respectively, with 10 bases between them. CDR1 is SGHTA, CDR2 FQGTGA, per germline. This CDR3 region has 12 residues. TCR cDNA molecules each carried a unique molecular identifier. Each CDR3 protein gets one entry after TCRdb re-called the 5' RACE reads with MiXCR. The table has some 100,000 distinct CDR3 sequences, over 9.5% seen once. Specified time point: sample taken at primary tumor resection. The sequence was collected from a male donor with early-stage non-small cell lung cancer. The chain is built from TRBV7-3 and TRBJ2-3, with D perhaps matching TRBD2 (5 bases). This specimen consisted of PBMCs, obtained at surgery. The CDR3 DNA sequence: TGTGCCAGCAGCGTTCCGGGGAATACGCAGTATTTT. Protein: CASSVPGNTQYF.